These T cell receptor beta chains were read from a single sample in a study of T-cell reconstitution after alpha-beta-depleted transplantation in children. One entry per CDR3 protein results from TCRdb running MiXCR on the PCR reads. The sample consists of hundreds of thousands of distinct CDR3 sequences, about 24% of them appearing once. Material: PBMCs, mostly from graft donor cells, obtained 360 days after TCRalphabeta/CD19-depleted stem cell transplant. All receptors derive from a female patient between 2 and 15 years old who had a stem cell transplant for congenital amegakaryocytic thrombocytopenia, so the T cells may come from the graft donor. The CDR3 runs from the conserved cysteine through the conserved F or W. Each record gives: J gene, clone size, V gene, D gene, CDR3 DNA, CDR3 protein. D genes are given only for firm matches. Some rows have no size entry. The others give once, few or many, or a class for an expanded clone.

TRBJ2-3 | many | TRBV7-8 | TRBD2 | TGTGCCAGCAGCTTAGTTGTTCGGGCTAGCGGGGGACCCACAGATACGCAGTATTTT | CASSLVVRASGGPTDTQYF
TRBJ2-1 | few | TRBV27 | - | TGTGCCAGCAGTTTAGGATTTGTGGGCGGTTACAGCTCCTACAATGAGCAGTTCTTC | CASSLGFVGGYSSYNEQFF
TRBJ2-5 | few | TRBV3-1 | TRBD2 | TGTGCCAGCAGCCAAGATAATAGCGGGGGACCTAAAGAGACCCAGTACTTC | CASSQDNSGGPKETQYF
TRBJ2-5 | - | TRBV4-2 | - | TGTGCCAGCAGCCAAGAGCTGGCAGCACAAGAGACCCAGTACTTC | CASSQELAAQETQYF
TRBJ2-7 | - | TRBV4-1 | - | TGCGCCAGCAGCCAAGTAGCAGGCTCCTACGAGCAGTACTTC | CASSQVAGSYEQYF
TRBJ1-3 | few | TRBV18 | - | TGTGCCAGCTCATTAAATCAGGGGACTGGAAACACCATATATTTT | CASSLNQGTGNTIYF
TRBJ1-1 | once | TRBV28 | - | TGTGCCAGCAGTCCATGGAGGGGGGAAGCTTTCTTT | CASSPWRGEAFF
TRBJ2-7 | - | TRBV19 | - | TGTGCCAGTAGTACCAATACCCTAGCGTTGAGGACTTACGAGCAGTACTTC | CASSTNTLALRTYEQYF
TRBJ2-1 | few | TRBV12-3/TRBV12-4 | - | TGTGCCAGCAGTTTAGTGGCCTACGGTGAGCAGTTCTTC | CASSLVAYGEQFF
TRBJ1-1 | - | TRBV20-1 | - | TGCAGTGCTAGGGAGGGGGGGACGAACACTGAAGCTTTCTTT | CSAREGGTNTEAFF
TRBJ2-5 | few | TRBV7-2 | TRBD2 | TGTGCCAGCAGCTTAGTGGCTAGCGGAGCACCTCAAGAGACCCAGTACTTC | CASSLVASGAPQETQYF
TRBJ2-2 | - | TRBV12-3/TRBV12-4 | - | TGTGCCAGCATGGTGAACACCGGGGAGCTGTTTTTT | CASMVNTGELFF
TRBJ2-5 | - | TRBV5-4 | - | TGTGCCAGCAGCTTGGGAATAGCTTTTCAAGAGACCCAGTACTTC | CASSLGIAFQETQYF
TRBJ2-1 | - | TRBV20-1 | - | TGCAGTGCTAGAGATTTTGGCAGGGGAGATGAGCAGTTCTTC | CSARDFGRGDEQFF
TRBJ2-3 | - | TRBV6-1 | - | TGTGCCAGCAGCCCAGGGAAAAACACAGATACGCAGTATTTT | CASSPGKNTDTQYF
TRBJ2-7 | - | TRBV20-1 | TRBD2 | TGCAGTGCTTCTAGCGGCCTGAGCTCCTACGAGCAGTACTTC | CSASSGLSSYEQYF
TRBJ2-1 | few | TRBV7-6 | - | TGTGCCAGCAGCTTAGGAACACAAAGCTCCTACAATGAGCAGTTTTTC | CASSLGTQSSYNEQFF
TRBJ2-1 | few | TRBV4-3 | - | TGCGCCAGCAGTCCGCGTAAAAGAAGCTCCTACAATGAGCAGTTCTTC | CASSPRKRSSYNEQFF
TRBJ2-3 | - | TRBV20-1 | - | TGCAGTGCTTGCTGGCAGTACAACACAGATACGCAGTATTTT | CSACWQYNTDTQYF
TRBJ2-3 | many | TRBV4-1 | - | TGCGCCAGCAGCCGCGGGACTTCAGATACGCAGTATTTT | CASSRGTSDTQYF
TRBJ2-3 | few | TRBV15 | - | TGTGCCACCAGCAGAGATCCCGGGGATACGCAGTATTTT | CATSRDPGDTQYF
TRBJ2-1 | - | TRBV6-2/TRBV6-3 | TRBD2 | TGTGCCAGCAGTCGAGCGGGGGGGATGGATGAGCAGTTCTTC | CASSRAGGMDEQFF
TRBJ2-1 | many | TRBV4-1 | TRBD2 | TGCGCCAGCAGCAGCATAGCGGGAGACCCTTACAATGAGCAGTTCTTC | CASSSIAGDPYNEQFF
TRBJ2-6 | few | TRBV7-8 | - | TGTGCCAGCATATTCAGGGTTACTGGGGCCAACGTCCTGACTTTC | CASIFRVTGANVLTF
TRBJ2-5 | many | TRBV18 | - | TGTGCCAGCTCACCACCTTGGCGGGAAGAGACCCAGTACTTC | CASSPPWREETQYF
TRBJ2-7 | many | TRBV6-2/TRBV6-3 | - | TGTGCCAGCAGTCTAGACCCCTACGAGCAGTACTTC | CASSLDPYEQYF
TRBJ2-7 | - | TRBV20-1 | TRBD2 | TGCAGTGCTGATGGGACTAGCGGATACTACGAGCAGTACTTC | CSADGTSGYYEQYF
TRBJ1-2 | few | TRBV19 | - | TGTGCCAGTTCAAGAGGACTATATGGCTACACCTTC | CASSRGLYGYTF
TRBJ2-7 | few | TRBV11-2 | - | TGTGCCAGCAGTCCTAAGTGGTACTACGAGCAGTACTTC | CASSPKWYYEQYF
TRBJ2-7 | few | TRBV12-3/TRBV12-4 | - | TGTGCCAGCAGTTTAAGTGGGGTTGGGCCCTACGAGCAGTACTTC | CASSLSGVGPYEQYF
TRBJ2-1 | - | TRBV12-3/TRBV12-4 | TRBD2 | TGTGCCAGCAGGACTAGCGGGATCGTCGATAATGAGCAGTTCTTC | CASRTSGIVDNEQFF
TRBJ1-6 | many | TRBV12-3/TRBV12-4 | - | TGTGCCAGCAGTTGGGGGGTCCAAAGTACCCTCCACTTT | CASSWGVQSTLHF
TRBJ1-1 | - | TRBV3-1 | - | TGTGCCAGCAGCCAAGTATCGGGAAAACCTGAAGCTTTCTTT | CASSQVSGKPEAFF
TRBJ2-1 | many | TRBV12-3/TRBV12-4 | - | TGTGCCAGCAGTTTGAGCAGCGGCTCCTACAATGAGCAGTTCTTC | CASSLSSGSYNEQFF
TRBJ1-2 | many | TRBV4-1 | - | TGCGCCAGCAGCCAAGTAGGGGGTAATGGGGGTTATGGCTACACCTTC | CASSQVGGNGGYGYTF
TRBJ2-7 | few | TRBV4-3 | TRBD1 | TGCGCCAGCAGCCAAGATAGAGGGACAGGGGAGTACTTC | CASSQDRGTGEYF
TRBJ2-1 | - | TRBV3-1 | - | TGTGCCAGCAGCCCCCCCCGGAAGGGTGAGCAGTTCTTC | CASSPPRKGEQFF
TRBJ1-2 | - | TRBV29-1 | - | TGCAGCGTTGGTAGCAGGGCAAACTATGGCTACACCTTC | CSVGSRANYGYTF
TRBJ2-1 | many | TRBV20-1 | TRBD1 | TGCAGTGCTCGCCGGGACAGGGGAAACAATGAGCAGTTCTTC | CSARRDRGNNEQFF
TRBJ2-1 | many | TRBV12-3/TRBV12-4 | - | TGTGCCAGCAGTTTAAGCGGAGCGGCCTACAATGAGCAGTTCTTC | CASSLSGAAYNEQFF
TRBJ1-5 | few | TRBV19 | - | TGTGCCAGTAGTATTATCGGTCAGCCCCAGCATTTT | CASSIIGQPQHF
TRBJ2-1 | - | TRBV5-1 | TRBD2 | TGCGCCAGCAGCTCGGCGGCTAGCGGGCCTACTCCCTACAATGAGCAGTTCTTC | CASSSAASGPTPYNEQFF
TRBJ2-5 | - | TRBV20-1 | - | TGCAGTGCTAGTCGGGGTAACCATCAGGAGACCCAGTACTTC | CSASRGNHQETQYF
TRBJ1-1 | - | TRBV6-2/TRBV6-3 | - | TGTGCCAGCAGCCCACATAACACTGAAGCTTTCTTT | CASSPHNTEAFF
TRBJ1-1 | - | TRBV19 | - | TGTGCCAGTACTGCCTCCAACACTGAAGCTTTCTTT | CASTASNTEAFF
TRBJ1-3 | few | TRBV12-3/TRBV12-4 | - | TGTGCCAGCAGTTTATTAACGGGGGCTGGAAACACCATATATTTT | CASSLLTGAGNTIYF
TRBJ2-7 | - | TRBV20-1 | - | TGCAGTGGCTCCGGGACTTTGGAAAACGAGCAGTACTTC | CSGSGTLENEQYF
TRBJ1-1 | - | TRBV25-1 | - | TGTGCCACCAAGAAGGGCCCTAGGACTGAAGCTTTCTTT | CATKKGPRTEAFF
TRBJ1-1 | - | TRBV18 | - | TGTGCCAGCTCGACGTTGGGACACAAAAACACTGAAGCTTTCTTT | CASSTLGHKNTEAFF
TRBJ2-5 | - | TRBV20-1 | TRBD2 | TGCAGTGCTAGTGGACTAGCGGGAGCAGGATGGCAAGAGACCCAGTACTTC | CSASGLAGAGWQETQYF
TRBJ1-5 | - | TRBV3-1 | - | TGTGCCAGCAGCCAAGGGATCAGTAATCAGCCCCAGCATTTT | CASSQGISNQPQHF
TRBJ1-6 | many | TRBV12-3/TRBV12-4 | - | TGTGCCAGCAGTTGGGCCCAGGATAATTCACCCCTCCACTTT | CASSWAQDNSPLHF
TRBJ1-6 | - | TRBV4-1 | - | TGCGCCAGCAGCCAGAACGCGATCTCAGATTCACCCCTCCACTTT | CASSQNAISDSPLHF
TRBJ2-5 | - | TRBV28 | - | TGTGCCAGCACCCCAAGGGGGGCTCTACAGACCCAGTACTTC | CASTPRGALQTQYF
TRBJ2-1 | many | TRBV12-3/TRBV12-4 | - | TGTGCCAGCGGGGGCGGCCACAATGAGCAGTTCTTC | CASGGGHNEQFF
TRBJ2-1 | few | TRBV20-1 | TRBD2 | TGCAGTGCTAGAGATCCTAGCGGGAGGGCCGGGAATGAGCAGTTCTTC | CSARDPSGRAGNEQFF
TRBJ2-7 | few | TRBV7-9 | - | TGTGCCAGCAGCTTAGGCGACTTCTACGAGCAGTACTTC | CASSLGDFYEQYF